This TCR beta chain appears in the sequencing data of a study of shared clonotypes between healthy human individuals. Assay used: immunoSEQ multiplex PCR; TCRdb lists only in-frame clones, some missing. Found here are hundreds of thousands of clones, around 97% of them singletons; the top ten hold around 0.06%. Germline-derived CDR1 and CDR2 are SEHNR and FQNEAQ (reference sequence). V was pared by 7 bases and J by 0 bases, with 11 bases between. This CDR3 spans 14 amino acids. The sequenced sample consisted of naive CD4+ T cells sorted from blood. This sample's subset: CD45RA+ positively selected. The genes are TRBV7-9 and TRBJ2-3, with unresolved D. The receptor's source is a woman in her 30s in good health. CDR3 in DNA: TGTGCCAGCACCCCCGGATATAGCACAGATACGCAGTATTTT. Residues: CASTPGYSTDTQYF.